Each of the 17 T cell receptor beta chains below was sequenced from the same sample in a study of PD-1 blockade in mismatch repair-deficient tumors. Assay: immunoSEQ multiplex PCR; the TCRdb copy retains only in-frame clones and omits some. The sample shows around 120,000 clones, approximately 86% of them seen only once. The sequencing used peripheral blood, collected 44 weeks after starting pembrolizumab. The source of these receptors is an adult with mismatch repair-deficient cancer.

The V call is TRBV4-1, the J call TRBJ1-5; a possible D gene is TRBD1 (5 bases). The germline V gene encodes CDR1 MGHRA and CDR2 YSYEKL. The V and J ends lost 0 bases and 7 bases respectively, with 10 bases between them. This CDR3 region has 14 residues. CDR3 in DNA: TGCGCCAGCAGCCAAGAGAGGAGGGGCCAGCCCCAGCATTTT. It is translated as CASSQERRGQPQHF.

CDR3 sequence: CASSLWTSGSEGQYF. For the CDR3, the DNA is TGTGCCAGCAGCTTATGGACTAGCGGTTCAGAAGGGCAGTACTTC. The J gene is TRBJ2-7, the V gene TRBV7-9; 10 positions match TRBD2. Germline CDR1 reads SEHNR; CDR2 reads FQNEAQ (reference sequence). V gave up 2 bases and J gave up 9 bases; unmatched junction bases: 10. CDR3 size: 15 residues. The full variable domain, rest sourced from reference TRBV7-9 and TRBJ2-7, is DTGVSQNPRHKITKRGQNVTFRCDPISEHNRLYWYRQTLGQGPEFLTYFQNEAQLEKSRLLSDRFSAERPKGSFSTLEIQRTEQGDSAMYLCASSLWTSGSEGQYFGPGTRLTVT.

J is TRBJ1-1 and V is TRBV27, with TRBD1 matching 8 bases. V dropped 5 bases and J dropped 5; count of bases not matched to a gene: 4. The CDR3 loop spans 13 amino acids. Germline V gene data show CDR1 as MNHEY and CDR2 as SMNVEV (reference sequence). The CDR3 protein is CASSQGAITEAFF. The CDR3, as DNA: TGTGCCAGCAGTCAGGGGGCTATAACTGAAGCTTTCTTT.

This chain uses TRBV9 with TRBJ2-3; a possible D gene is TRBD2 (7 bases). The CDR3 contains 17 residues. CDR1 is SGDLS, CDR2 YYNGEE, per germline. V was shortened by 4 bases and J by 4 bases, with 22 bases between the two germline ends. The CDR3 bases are TGTGCCAGCAGCCAGGCGAGGGGGGAGGGGCCCTCAGATACGCAGTATTTT. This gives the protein CASSQARGEGPSDTQYF.

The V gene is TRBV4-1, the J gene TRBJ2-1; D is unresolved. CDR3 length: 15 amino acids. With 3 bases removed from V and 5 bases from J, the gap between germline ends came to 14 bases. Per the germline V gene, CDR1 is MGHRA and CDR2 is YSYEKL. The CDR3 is CASSHGVETNNEQFF. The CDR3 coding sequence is TGCGCCAGCAGCCATGGGGTAGAGACAAACAATGAGCAGTTCTTC.

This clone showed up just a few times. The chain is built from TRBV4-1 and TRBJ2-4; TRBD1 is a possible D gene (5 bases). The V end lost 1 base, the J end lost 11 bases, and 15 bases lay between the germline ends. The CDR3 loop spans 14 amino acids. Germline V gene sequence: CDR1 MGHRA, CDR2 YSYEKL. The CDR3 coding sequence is TGCGCCAGCAGCCAAGTGAATCAGGTGGGGCTTCAGTACTTC. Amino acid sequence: CASSQVNQVGLQYF.

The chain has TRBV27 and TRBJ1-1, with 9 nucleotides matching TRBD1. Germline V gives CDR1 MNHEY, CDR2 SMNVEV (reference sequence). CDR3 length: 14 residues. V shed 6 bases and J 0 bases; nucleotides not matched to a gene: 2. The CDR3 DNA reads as TGTGCCAGCAGACAGGGGGCCGTGAACACTGAAGCTTTCTTT. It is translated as CASRQGAVNTEAFF.

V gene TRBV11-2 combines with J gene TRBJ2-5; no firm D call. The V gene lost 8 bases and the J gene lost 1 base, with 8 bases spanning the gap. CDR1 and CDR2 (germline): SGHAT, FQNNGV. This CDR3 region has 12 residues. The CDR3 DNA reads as TGTGCCAGCGCAATGGCCCAAGAGACCCAGTACTTC. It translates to CASAMAQETQYF.

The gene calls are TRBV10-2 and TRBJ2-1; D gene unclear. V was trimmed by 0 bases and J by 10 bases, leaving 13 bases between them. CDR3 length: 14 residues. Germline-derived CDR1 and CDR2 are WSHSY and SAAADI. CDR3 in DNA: TGCGCCAGCAGTGAGTCTCAACTTATGGGGGAGCAGTTCTTC. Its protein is CASSESQLMGEQFF.

The CDR3 DNA sequence: TGTGCCTGGAAAGCGGCAACCTACGAGCAGTACTTC. Protein product: CAWKAATYEQYF. The chain employs TRBV30 and TRBJ2-7; D possibly corresponds to TRBD2 (5 bases). CDR3 length equals 12 residues. CDR1 is GTSNPN and CDR2 is SVGIG in the germline V gene (reference sequence). The V and J ends lost 4 bases and 2 bases respectively, with 9 bases between them.

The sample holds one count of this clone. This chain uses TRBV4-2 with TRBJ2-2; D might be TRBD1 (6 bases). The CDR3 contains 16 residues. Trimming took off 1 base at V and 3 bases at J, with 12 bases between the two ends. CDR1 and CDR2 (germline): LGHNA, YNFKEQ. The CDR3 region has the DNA TGTGCCAGCAGCCAAGCAGGACAGCTATACACCGGGGAGCTGTTTTTT. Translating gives CASSQAGQLYTGELFF.

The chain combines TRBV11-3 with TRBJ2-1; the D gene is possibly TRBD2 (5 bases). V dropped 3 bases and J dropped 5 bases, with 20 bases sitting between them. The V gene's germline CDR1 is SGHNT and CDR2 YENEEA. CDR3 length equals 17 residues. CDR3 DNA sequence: TGTGCCAGCAGCTTCATCGGTCTCAGCGGAATTGACAATGAGCAGTTCTTC. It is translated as CASSFIGLSGIDNEQFF.

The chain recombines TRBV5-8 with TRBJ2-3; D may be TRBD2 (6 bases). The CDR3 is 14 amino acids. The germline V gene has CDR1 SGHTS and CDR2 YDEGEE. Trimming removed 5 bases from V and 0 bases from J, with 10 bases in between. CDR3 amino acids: CASRPGVSTDTQYF. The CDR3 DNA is TGTGCCAGCAGGCCGGGAGTGAGCACAGATACGCAGTATTTT.

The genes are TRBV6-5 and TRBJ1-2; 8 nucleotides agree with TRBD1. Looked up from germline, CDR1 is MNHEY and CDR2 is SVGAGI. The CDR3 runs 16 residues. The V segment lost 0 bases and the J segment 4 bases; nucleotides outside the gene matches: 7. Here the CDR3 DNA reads TGTGCCAGCAGTTACTCGTTAGGACAGGGAGGCTATGGCTACACCTTC. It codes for CASSYSLGQGGYGYTF.

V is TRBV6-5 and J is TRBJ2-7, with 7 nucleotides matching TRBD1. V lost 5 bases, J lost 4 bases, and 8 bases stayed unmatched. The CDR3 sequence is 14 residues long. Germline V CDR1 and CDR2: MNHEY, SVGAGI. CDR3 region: CASSAPGQTYEQYF. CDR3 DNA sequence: TGTGCCAGCAGTGCGCCGGGACAGACTTACGAGCAGTACTTC.

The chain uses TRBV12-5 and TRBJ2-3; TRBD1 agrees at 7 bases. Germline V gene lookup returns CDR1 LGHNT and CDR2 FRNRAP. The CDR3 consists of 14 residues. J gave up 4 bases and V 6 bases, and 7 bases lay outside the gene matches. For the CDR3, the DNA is TGTGCTAGTGGCCGGGACAGCCGGTCAGATACGCAGTATTTT. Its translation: CASGRDSRSDTQYF. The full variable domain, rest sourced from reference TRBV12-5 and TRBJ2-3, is DARVTQTPRHKVTEMGQEVTMRCQPILGHNTVFWYRQTMMQGLELLAYFRNRAPLDDSGMPKDRFSAEMPDATLATLKIQPSEPRDSAVYFCASGRDSRSDTQYFGPGTRLTVL.

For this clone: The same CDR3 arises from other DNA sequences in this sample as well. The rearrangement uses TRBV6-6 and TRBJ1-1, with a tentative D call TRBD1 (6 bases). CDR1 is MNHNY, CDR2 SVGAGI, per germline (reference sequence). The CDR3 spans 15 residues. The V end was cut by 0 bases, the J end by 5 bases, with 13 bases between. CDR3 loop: CASSYSAGARTEAFF. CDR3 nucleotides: TGTGCCAGCAGTTACTCGGCAGGGGCACGAACTGAAGCTTTCTTT.